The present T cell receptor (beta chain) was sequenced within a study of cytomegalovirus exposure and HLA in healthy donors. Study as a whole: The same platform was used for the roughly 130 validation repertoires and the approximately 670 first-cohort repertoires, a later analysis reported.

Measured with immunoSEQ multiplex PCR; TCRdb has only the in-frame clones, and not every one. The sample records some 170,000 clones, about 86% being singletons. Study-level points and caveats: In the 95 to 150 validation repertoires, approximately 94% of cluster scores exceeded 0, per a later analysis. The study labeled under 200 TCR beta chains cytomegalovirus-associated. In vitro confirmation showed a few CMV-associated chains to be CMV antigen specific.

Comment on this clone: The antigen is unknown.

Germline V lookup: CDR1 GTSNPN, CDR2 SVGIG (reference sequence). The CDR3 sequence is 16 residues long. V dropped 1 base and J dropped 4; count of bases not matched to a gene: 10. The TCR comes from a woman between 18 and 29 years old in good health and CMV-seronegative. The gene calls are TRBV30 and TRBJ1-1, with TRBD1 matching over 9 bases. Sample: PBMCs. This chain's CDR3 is CAWSAKPGQGFTEAFF. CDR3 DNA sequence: TGTGCCTGGAGTGCCAAACCGGGACAGGGATTCACTGAAGCTTTCTTT.